In this sample, the clone carrying this T cell receptor (beta chain) turned up once. Its specificity is unknown. These data originate in a study of T cell responses to AZD1222 COVID-19 vaccine. The study, taken as a whole, reports: The donor cohort was predominantly white British with a female majority, and clonal diversity may have been underestimated.

Using immunoSEQ multiplex PCR, the repertoire was profiled, and TCRdb retains in-frame clones only, with some absent. The sample has 25,000 to 35,000 clones; about 89% are singletons. V was pared by 1 base and J by 1 base, with 2 bases between. CDR3 size: 12 residues. In germline, CDR1 is SGHNT, CDR2 YENEEA. The specimen was peripheral blood, collected on day 0 of AZD1222 vaccination. The origin of this receptor is an adult in good health. V gene TRBV11-3 combines with J gene TRBJ2-7; no reliable D call. Written as DNA, the CDR3 is TGTGCCAGCAGCTTAGTTTCCTACGAGCAGTACTTC. Translated: CASSLVSYEQYF.